This is a list of T cell receptor beta chains from one sample in a study of cytomegalovirus exposure and HLA in healthy donors. Clones were read by immunoSEQ multiplex PCR, and TCRdb kept only the in-frame ones, dropping some. The sample carries about 160,000 clones, about 79% recorded once. Sequenced sample: PBMCs. Receptors were obtained from a woman aged 50 to 60 in good health and CMV-seropositive. CDR3s leave out the opening cysteine and the closing phenylalanine or tryptophan. Clone size is shown for a subset of rows, as once, few, many or a class of expanded clone.

j_call: TRBJ1-2; v_call: TRBV20-1; clone_size: NA; cdr3_aa: SADRVGYT
j_call: TRBJ1-1; v_call: TRBV10-2; clone_size: NA; cdr3_aa: ASAANSDRGLTEAF
j_call: TRBJ1-2; v_call: TRBV2; clone_size: few; cdr3_aa: ASSARGYGYT
j_call: TRBJ2-4; v_call: TRBV2; clone_size: NA; cdr3_aa: ASSEADRVAKNIQY
j_call: TRBJ1-4; v_call: TRBV27; clone_size: NA; cdr3_aa: ASSPFGGTNEKLF
j_call: TRBJ2-3; v_call: TRBV19; clone_size: NA; cdr3_aa: ASTTGSGSTDTQY
j_call: TRBJ1-2; v_call: TRBV28; clone_size: few; cdr3_aa: ASSLPAESYGYT
j_call: TRBJ2-7; v_call: TRBV28; clone_size: NA; cdr3_aa: ASIASGSGSIEQY
j_call: TRBJ1-4; v_call: TRBV6-1; clone_size: NA; cdr3_aa: ASSATGDEKLF
j_call: TRBJ2-7; v_call: TRBV27; clone_size: NA; cdr3_aa: ASSIRGREQY